This TCR beta chain was captured in a study of blood T cell repertoires in COVID-19 (dated by TCRdb to about 2020). With regard to the full study: Samples covering the acute and convalescent phases of COVID-19 were provided by collaborators in the United States, Italy and Spain. The repertoires were made available in a free public database intended to serve as a resource for research on the immune response to SARS-CoV-2. Deeply sampled blood TCRbeta repertoires from subjects exposed to, actively infected with, or recovered from COVID-19 were included in the dataset. A de-identified subject ID, COVID-19 status, age in years and sex were almost always included in the sample metadata. Where HLA class I and class II types were available, the types were taken from metadata supplied by the sample provider, not from assay-based typing. The samples were drawn from the first 160 participants of the ongoing ImmuneRACE study and from over a thousand subjects provided by 6 global collaborators. The prospective study material was composed of cDNA or gDNA derived from T cells, B-cell-depleted T cells, or PBMCs.

The investigation overall reported the following: How much clinical and demographic metadata was included differed by source and by participant, and the metadata was provided uncurated.

Participants in the prospective study were enrolled through a virtual design, were aged about 18 to 89 years, and lived in fewer than 30 United States geographic areas. In the prospective study, participants were assigned to cohorts based on the clinical history participants reported in a screening survey and a study questionnaire. A participant counted as exposed if, within 2 weeks of entering the study, that participant had been in contact with someone who had a PCR-confirmed or clinician-diagnosed COVID-19 case. Each participant in the prospective study had whole blood, serum and a nasopharyngeal or oropharyngeal swab collected by mobile phlebotomists. Participants in the prospective study had the option to provide additional blood draws and questionnaires over a roughly two-month period. Blood samples from the prospective study were shipped frozen or at room temperature prior to DNA extraction.

The immunoSEQ Assay, a bias-controlled multiplex PCR, was used to amplify TCRbeta CDR3 regions from genomic DNA. Per the source publication's procedure: The number of nucleated cells in each sample was estimated by amplification of reference gene primers within the assay. Sequence reads were collapsed and filtered to measure the absolute abundance of every unique TCRbeta CDR3 rearrangement. For each sample, productive Simpson clonality was calculated by taking the square root of Simpson's diversity index across productive rearrangements. TCRdb retrieved this table from immuneACCESS and kept in-frame rearrangements only. Not all clones are present; in checked studies, unresolved V genes account for under half, and no reason is known for the remainder. That table furnishes V, J and clone size, whereas the DNA furnished D and trimming. The sample table holds approximately 220,000 clones, of which around 90% were seen once. Clones ranked in the top ten supply approximately 15% of the sample.

Points on this clone: Its antigen remains unidentified. No much larger clone is present one base from it, and per-base qualities are unavailable.

The TCR was taken from a man aged 25 to 40 who had been exposed to COVID-19. The sample taken for sequencing was PBMCs or T cells enriched from blood (not recorded which).

The DNA reads TGCGCCAGCAGCTTGGGGGACAGGGGAGGTCCTGCCTACACCTTC. The resulting protein is CASSLGDRGGPAYTF. This chain is built from TRBV5-1 and TRBJ1-2; TRBD1 matches 10 bases in the middle. After removal of 0 bases from V and 10 bases from J, the junction retains 9 bases not matched to a gene. The germline V gene sets CDR1 to SGHRS and CDR2 to YFSETQ. The CDR3, from cysteine to phenylalanine, totals 15 residues. Of all the DNA, just the CDR3 is kept, 45 bases in frame from base 1. Where the CDR3 stops, the reference TRBV5-1 and TRBJ1-2 genes take over; the full variable domain is KAGVTQTPRYLIKTRGQQVTLSCSPISGHRSVSWYQQTPGQGLQFLFEYFSETQRNKGNFPGRFSGRQFSNSRSEMNVSTLELGDSALYLCASSLGDRGGPAYTFGSGTRLTVV.